The T cell receptor beta chain described here comes from a study of identical twins. Notes on the study in general: Conclusions leaned on cross-sectional statistical analysis and did not track the same donors over time.

No donor was unhealthy or non-Caucasian. In the case of this clonotype: Its specificity is not known.

Template switching created a universal primer site, and the cDNA included unique molecular identifiers. TCRdb re-derived calls from the 5' RACE reads in MiXCR, one entry per CDR3 protein. The sample contains 650,000 to 800,000 distinct CDR3 sequences, 8% to 9% of which appear only once. Trimming removed 3 bases from V and 3 bases from J; junction bases left unmatched: 6. The CDR3 has 17 amino acids. From germline, CDR1 is SGHVS and CDR2 FQNEAQ. The same sample was also used in a study of yellow fever vaccine responses in identical twins.

The rearrangement joins TRBV7-8 to TRBJ2-3; TRBD2 aligns across 13 bases. Specimen: PBMCs. The clonotype originates from a young woman in good health. CDR3 sequence reads: CASSFRLAGGRTDTQYF. CDR3 nucleotide sequence: TGTGCCAGCAGCTTTCGACTAGCGGGGGGACGGACAGATACGCAGTATTTT.